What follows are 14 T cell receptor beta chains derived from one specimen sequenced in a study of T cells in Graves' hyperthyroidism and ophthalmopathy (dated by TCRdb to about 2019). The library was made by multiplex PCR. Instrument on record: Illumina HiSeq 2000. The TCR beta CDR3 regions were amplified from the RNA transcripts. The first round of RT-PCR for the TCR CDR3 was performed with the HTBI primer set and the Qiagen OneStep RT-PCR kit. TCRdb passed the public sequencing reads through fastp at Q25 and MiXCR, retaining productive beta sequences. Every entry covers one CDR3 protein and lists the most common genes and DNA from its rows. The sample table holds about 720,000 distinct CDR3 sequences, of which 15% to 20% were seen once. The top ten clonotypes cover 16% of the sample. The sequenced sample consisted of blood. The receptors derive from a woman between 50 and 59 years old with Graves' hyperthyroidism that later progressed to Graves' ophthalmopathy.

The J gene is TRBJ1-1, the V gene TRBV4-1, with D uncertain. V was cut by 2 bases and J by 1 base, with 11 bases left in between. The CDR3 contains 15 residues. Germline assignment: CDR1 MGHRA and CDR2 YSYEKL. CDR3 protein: CASSQSPEPNTEAFF. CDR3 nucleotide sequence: TGCGCCAGCAGCCAATCTCCGGAACCGAACACTGAAGCTTTCTTT.

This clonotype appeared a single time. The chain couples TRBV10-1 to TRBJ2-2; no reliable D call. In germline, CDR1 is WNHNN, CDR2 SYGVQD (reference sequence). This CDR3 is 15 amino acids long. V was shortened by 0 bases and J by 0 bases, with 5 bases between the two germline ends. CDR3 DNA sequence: TGCGCCAGCAGTGAGTCGGGGTCGAACACCGGGGAGCTGTTTTTT. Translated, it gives CASSESGSNTGELFF.

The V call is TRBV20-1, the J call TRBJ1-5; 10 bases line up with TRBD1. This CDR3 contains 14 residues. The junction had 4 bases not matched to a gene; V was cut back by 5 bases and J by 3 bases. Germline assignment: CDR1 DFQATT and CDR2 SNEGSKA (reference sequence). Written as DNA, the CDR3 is TGCAGTGCTTCGACAGGGGGCTACAATCAGCCCCAGCATTTT. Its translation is CSASTGGYNQPQHF.

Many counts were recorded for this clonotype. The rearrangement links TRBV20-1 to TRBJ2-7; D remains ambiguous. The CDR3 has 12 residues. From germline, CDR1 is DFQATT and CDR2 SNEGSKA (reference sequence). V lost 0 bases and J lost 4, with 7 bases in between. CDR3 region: CSAREYGYEQYF. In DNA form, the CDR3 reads TGCAGTGCTAGAGAGTACGGTTACGAGCAGTACTTC.

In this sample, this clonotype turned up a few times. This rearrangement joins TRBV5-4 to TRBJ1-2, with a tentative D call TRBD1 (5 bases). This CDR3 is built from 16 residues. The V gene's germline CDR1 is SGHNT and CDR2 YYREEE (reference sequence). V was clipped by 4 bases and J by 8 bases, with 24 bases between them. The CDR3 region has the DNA TGTGCCAGCAGCCATACCACCGGGACCCCTGAGGAAGGCTACACCTTC. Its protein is CASSHTTGTPEEGYTF. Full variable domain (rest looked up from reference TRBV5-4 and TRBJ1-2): ETGVTQSPTHLIKTRGQQVTLRCSSQSGHNTVSWYQQALGQGPQFIFQYYREEENGRGNFPPRFSGLQFPNYSSELNVNALELDDSALYLCASSHTTGTPEEGYTFGSGTRLTVV.

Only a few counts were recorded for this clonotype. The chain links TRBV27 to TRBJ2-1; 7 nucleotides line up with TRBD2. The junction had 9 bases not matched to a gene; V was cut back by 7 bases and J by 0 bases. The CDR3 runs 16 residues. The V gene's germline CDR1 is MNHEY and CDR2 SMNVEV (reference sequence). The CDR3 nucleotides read TGTGCCAGCAAGAATAGCGGGTCCAGCTCCTACAATGAGCAGTTCTTC. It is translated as CASKNSGSSSYNEQFF.

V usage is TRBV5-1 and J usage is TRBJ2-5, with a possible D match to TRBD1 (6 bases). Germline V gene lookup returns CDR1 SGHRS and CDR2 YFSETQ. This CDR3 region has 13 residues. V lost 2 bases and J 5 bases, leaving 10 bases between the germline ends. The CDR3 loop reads CASSFYRAETQYF. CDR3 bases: TGCGCCAGCAGCTTTTACAGGGCCGAGACCCAGTACTTC. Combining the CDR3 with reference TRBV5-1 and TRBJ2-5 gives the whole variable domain KAGVTQTPRYLIKTRGQQVTLSCSPISGHRSVSWYQQTPGQGLQFLFEYFSETQRNKGNFPGRFSGRQFSNSRSEMNVSTLELGDSALYLCASSFYRAETQYFGPGTRLLVL.

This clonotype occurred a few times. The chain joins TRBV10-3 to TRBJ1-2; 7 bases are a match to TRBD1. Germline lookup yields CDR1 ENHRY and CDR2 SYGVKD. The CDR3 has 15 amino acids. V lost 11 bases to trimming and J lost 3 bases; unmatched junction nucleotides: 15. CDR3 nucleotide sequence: TGTGCCGTACAGGGGCTGTCGGCAACTGACTATGGCTACACCTTC. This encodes CAVQGLSATDYGYTF.

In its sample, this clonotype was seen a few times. The CDR3 DNA is TGTGCCAGCAGTTACGGAGTAGCGGGGGGGAAGCATAATGAGCAGTTCTTC. Translation gives CASSYGVAGGKHNEQFF. V gene TRBV6-5 combines with J gene TRBJ2-1; TRBD2 matches at 11 bases. V gave up 2 bases and J gave up 7 bases; unmatched junction bases: 10. The CDR3 is 17 amino acids. Germline V gene data show CDR1 as MNHEY and CDR2 as SVGAGI.

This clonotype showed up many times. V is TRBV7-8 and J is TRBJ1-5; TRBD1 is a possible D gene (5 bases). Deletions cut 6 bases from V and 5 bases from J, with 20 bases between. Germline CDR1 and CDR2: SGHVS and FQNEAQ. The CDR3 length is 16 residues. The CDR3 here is CASRPLGEGDDQPQHF. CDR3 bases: TGTGCCAGCAGACCTCTGGGGGAAGGGGACGATCAGCCCCAGCATTTT.

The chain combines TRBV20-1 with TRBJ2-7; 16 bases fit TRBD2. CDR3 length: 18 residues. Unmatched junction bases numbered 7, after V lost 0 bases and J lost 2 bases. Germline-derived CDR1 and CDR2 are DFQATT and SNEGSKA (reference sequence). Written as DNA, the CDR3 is TGCAGTGCTAGAGACCCCGGGACTAGCGGGGGGGCCCCCTACGAGCAGTACTTC. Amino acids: CSARDPGTSGGAPYEQYF.

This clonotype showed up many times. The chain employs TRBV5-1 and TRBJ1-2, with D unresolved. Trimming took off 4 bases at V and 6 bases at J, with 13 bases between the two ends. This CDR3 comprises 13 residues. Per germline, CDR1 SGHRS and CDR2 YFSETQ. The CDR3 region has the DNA TGCGCCAGCAGCCCGCTGATAAAGGATGGCTACACCTTC. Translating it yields CASSPLIKDGYTF.

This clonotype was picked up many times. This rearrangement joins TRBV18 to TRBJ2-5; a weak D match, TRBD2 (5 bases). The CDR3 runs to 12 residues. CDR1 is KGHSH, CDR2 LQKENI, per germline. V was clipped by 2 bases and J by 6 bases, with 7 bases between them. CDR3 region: CASSPIAKTQYF. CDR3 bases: TGTGCCAGCTCACCAATAGCGAAGACCCAGTACTTC.

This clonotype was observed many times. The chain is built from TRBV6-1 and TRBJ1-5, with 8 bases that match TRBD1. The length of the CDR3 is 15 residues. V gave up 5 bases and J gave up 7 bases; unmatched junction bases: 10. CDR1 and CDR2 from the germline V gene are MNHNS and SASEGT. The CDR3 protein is CASSYGQGGGQPQHF. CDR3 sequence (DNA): TGTGCCAGCAGTTACGGACAGGGAGGAGGACAGCCCCAGCATTTT.